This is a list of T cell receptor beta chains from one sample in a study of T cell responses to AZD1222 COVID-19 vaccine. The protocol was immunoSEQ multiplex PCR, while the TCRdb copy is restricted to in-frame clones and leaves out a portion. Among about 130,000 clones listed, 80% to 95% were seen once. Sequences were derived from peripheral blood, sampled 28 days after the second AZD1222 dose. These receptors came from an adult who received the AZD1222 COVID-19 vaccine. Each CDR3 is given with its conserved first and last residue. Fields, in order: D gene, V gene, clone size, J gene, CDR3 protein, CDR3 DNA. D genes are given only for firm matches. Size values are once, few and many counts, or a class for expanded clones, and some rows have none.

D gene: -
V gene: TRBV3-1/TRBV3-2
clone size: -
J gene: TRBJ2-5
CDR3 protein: CASSQDFGSQETQYF
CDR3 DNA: TGTGCCAGCAGCCAAGATTTTGGCAGCCAAGAGACCCAGTACTTC

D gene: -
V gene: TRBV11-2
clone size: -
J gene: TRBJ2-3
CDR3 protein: CASSLGRATDTQYF
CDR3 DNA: TGTGCCAGCAGCTTAGGCAGGGCCACAGATACGCAGTATTTT

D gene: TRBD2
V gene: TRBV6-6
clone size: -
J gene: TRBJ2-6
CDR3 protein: CASSPTSGGASGANVLTF
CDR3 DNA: TGTGCCAGCAGTCCTACTAGCGGGGGGGCCTCTGGGGCCAACGTCCTGACTTTC

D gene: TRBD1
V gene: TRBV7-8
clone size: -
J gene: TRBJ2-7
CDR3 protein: CASSPDRGEQYF
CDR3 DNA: TGTGCCAGCAGCCCAGACAGGGGCGAGCAGTACTTC

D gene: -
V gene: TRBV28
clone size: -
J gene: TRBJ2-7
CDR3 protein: CASRDQAYEQYF
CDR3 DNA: TGTGCCAGCAGGGACCAGGCCTACGAGCAGTACTTC

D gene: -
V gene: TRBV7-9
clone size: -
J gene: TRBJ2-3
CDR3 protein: CASSFFPDTQYF
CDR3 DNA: TGTGCCAGCAGCTTCTTCCCAGATACGCAGTATTTT

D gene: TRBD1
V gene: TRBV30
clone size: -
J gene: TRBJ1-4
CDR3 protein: CAWRSLQGGTNEKLFF
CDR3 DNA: TGTGCCTGGAGATCTCTCCAGGGGGGCACTAATGAAAAACTGTTTTTT

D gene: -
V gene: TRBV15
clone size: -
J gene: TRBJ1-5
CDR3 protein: CATSRDKGEGNQPQHF
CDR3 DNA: TGTGCCACCAGCAGAGATAAGGGTGAGGGCAATCAGCCCCAGCATTTT

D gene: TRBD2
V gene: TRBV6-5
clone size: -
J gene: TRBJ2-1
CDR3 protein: CAGPQRDLAGQEQFF
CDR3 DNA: TGTGCGGGTCCTCAAAGGGACCTAGCGGGACAGGAGCAGTTCTTC

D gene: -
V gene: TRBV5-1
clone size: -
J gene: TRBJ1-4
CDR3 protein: CASSLELATNEKLFF
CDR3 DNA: TGCGCCAGCAGCTTAGAGCTTGCGACTAATGAAAAACTGTTTTTT

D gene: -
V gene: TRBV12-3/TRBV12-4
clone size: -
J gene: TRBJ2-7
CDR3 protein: CASRLEGFYEQYF
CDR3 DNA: TGTGCCAGCCGACTGGAAGGTTTTTACGAGCAGTACTTC

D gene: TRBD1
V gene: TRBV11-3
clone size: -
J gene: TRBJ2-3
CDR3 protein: CASSPQGATDTQYF
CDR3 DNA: TGTGCCAGCAGCCCACAGGGGGCCACAGATACGCAGTATTTT

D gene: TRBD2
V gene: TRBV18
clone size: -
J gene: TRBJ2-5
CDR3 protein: CASSPLAGGPYQYF
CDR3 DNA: TGTGCCAGCTCACCACTAGCGGGGGGCCCCTACCAGTACTTC

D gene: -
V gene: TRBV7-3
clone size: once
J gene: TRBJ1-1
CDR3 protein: CASSLKGGEAFF
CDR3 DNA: TGTGCCAGCAGCTTAAAGGGTGGTGAAGCTTTCTTT

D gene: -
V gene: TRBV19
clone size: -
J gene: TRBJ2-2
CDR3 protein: CASTPQGMYTGELFF
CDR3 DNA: TGTGCCAGTACCCCGCAGGGGATGTACACCGGGGAGCTGTTTTTT

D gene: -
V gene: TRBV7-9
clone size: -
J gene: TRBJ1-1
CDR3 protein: CASSLGAVAEAFF
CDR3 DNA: TGTGCCAGCAGCTTAGGAGCGGTTGCTGAAGCTTTCTTT

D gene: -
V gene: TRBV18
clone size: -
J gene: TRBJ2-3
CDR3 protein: CASSPSGLGTDTQYF
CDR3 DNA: TGTGCCAGCTCACCCTCAGGGTTGGGGACAGATACGCAGTATTTT

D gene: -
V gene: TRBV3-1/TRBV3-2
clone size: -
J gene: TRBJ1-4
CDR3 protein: CASSHPGTTNEKLFF
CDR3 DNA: TGTGCCAGCAGCCATCCGGGGACAACTAATGAAAAACTGTTTTTT

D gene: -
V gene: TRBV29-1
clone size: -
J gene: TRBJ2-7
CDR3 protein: CSVAGRHSYEQYF
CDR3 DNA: TGCAGCGTTGCGGGACGGCACTCCTACGAGCAGTACTTC

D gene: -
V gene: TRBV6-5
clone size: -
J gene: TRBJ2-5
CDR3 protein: CASSVTQETQYF
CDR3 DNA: TGTGCCAGCTCGGTTACCCAAGAGACCCAGTACTTC

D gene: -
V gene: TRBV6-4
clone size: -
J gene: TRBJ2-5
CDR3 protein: CASSDDFQETQYF
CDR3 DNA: TGTGCCAGCAGTGACGACTTCCAAGAGACCCAGTACTTC

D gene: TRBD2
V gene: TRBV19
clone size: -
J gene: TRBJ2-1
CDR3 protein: CASSIGLAGGPGNEQFF
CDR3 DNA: TGTGCCAGTAGTATAGGACTAGCGGGAGGGCCGGGGAATGAGCAGTTCTTC

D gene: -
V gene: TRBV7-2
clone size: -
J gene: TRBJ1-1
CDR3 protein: CASSRQGTEAFF
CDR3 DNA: TGTGCCAGCAGCCGTCAGGGCACTGAAGCTTTCTTT

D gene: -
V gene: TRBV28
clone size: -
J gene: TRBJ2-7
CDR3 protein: CASTSFREQYF
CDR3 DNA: TGTGCCAGCACCTCCTTCCGCGAGCAGTACTTC

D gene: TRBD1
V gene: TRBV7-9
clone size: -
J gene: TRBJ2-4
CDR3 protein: CASSLGTGKNIQYF
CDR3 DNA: TGTGCCAGCAGCTTAGGGACAGGGAAAAACATTCAGTACTTC

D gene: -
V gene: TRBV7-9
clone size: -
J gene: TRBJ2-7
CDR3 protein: CASSRDRLYEQYF
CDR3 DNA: TGTGCCAGCAGCCGCGACAGACTCTACGAGCAGTACTTC

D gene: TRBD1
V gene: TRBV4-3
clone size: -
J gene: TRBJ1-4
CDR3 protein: CASSRAKTGGAGANEKLFF
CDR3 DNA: TGCGCCAGCAGCCGAGCTAAGACAGGGGGCGCGGGAGCTAATGAAAAACTGTTTTTT

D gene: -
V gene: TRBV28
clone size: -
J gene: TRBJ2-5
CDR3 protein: CASSTPADETQYF
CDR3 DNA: TGTGCCAGCAGTACTCCGGCGGACGAGACCCAGTACTTC